The rows below give T cell receptor beta chains drawn from one sample of a study of T-cell reconstitution after alpha-beta-depleted transplantation in children. One entry per CDR3 protein results from TCRdb running MiXCR on the PCR reads. The sample contains 450,000 to 600,000 distinct CDR3 sequences, over 9.5% of which appear only once. The sequencing used PBMCs, collected before TCRalphabeta/CD19-depleted stem cell transplant. Source of these receptors: a child aged 2 to 10 with inherited bone marrow failure, due to receive a stem cell transplant. Each CDR3 is given with its conserved first and last residue. The D gene is left open where the match is weak. Some rows have no size entry. The others give once, few or many, or a class for an expanded clone.

CDR3nt	CDR3aa	v_gene	abundance	d_gene	j_gene
TGTGCCACCAGGACAGACTCCTACGAGCAGTACTTC	CATRTDSYEQYF	TRBV28	many	-	TRBJ2-7
TGTGCCAGCAGGGTCGAAGGACAGGGGTTGCGCGAGCAGTACTTC	CASRVEGQGLREQYF	TRBV28	many	TRBD1	TRBJ2-7
TGTGCCAGCAGTCGACCTTATGGGACTAATGAAAAACTGTTTTTT	CASSRPYGTNEKLFF	TRBV28	many	-	TRBJ1-4
TGCAGCGTAACCGGGACTAGCTTGGTGAATGAGCAGTTCTTC	CSVTGTSLVNEQFF	TRBV29-1	many	TRBD2	TRBJ2-1
TGTGCCATCAGTGAGCCTGGGACAGGGGCCCCCTACGAGCAGTACTTC	CAISEPGTGAPYEQYF	TRBV10-3	many	TRBD1	TRBJ2-7
TGTGCCAGCAGCATAAGACTAGCGGGAGCGGGAGAGACCCAGTACTTC	CASSIRLAGAGETQYF	TRBV7-2	few	TRBD2	TRBJ2-5
TGCGCCAGCAGCTCCGGGACAGGTTTGGTCAAAAACATTCAGTACTTC	CASSSGTGLVKNIQYF	TRBV5-1	many	TRBD1	TRBJ2-4
TGTGCCAGCAGCTGGGGGGGCAATCAGCCCCAGCATTTT	CASSWGGNQPQHF	TRBV27	many	-	TRBJ1-5
TGTGCCAGCAGTTACTCGGGTACGGAGCAGTTCTTC	CASSYSGTEQFF	TRBV6-6	many	-	TRBJ2-1
TGTGCCAGCAGCCAAGAAACGGGAGCCAGCTCCTACAATGAGCAGTTCTTC	CASSQETGASSYNEQFF	TRBV4-2	many	-	TRBJ2-1
TGTGCCAGCAGCCGCGGACTAGGCCCCACCTACGAGCAGTACTTC	CASSRGLGPTYEQYF	TRBV7-2	-	TRBD2	TRBJ2-7
TGTGCCAGCAGTTTAGGTCCCTCCTACAATGAGCAGTTCTTC	CASSLGPSYNEQFF	TRBV12-3/TRBV12-4	many	-	TRBJ2-1
TGTGCCAGCTCACCACTCGCAGGGGTTAACGAAAAACTGTTTTTT	CASSPLAGVNEKLFF	TRBV18	few	-	TRBJ1-4
TGCAGCGTTGAAGATTACGCCCTCTACGGTGGCTACACCTTC	CSVEDYALYGGYTF	TRBV29-1	few	-	TRBJ1-2